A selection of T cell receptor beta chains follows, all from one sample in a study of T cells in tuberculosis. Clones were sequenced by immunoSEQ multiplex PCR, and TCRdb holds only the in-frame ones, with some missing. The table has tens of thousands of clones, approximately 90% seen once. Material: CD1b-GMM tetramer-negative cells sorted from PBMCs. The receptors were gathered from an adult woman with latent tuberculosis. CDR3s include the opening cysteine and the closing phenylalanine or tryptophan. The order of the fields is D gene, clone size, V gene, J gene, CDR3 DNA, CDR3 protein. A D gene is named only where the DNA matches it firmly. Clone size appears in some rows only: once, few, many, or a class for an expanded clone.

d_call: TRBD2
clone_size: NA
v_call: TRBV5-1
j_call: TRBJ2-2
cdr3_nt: TGCGCCAGCAGCTTGCTAGCGGGGAGGAACACCGGGGAGCTGTTTTTT
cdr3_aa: CASSLLAGRNTGELFF

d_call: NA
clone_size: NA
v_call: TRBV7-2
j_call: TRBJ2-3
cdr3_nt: TGTGCCAGCAGCTTAGCACGGACAGATACGCAGTATTTT
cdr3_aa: CASSLARTDTQYF

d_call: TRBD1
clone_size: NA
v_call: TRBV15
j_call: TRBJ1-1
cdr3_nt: TGTGCCACCAGCAGAACCTGGGGGGACAGGGGGCGGTGGACTGAAGCTTTCTTT
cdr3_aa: CATSRTWGDRGRWTEAFF

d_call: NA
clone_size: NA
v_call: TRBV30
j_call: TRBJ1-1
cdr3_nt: TGTGCCTGGAGTGTACGCGTGAACACTGAAGCTTTCTTT
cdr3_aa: CAWSVRVNTEAFF

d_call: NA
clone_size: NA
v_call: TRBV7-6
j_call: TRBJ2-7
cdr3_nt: TGTGCCAGCAGCCTTGTGCGGGGATACGAGCAGTACTTC
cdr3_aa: CASSLVRGYEQYF

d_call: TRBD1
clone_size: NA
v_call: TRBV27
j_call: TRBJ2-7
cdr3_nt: TGTGCCAGCAGGCACCAATTAACAGGGGTTTTCTACGAGCAGTACTTC
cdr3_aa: CASRHQLTGVFYEQYF

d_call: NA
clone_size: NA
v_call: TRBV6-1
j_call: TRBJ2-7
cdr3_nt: TGTGCCAGCAGTGAAGGGTCAGGGATAACCTACGAGCAGTACTTC
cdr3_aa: CASSEGSGITYEQYF

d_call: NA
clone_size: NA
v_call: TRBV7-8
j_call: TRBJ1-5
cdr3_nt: TGTGCCAGCAGCTACCTCGCCCGGAATCAGCCCCAGCATTTT
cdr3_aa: CASSYLARNQPQHF

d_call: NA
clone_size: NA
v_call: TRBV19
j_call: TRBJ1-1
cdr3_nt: TGTGCCAGTTTGAAGGGGATGAACACTGAAGCTTTCTTT
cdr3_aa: CASLKGMNTEAFF

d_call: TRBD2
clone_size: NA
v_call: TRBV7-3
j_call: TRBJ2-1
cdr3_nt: TGTGCCAGCAGGCGGACTAGCGGGGGGCCAGTCCCGATCGATGAGCAGTTCTTC
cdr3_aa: CASRRTSGGPVPIDEQFF

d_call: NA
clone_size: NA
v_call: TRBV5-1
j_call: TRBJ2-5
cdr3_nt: TGCGCCAGCAGCCCGCCCTCGGTGCAGGGTGAGACCCAGTACTTC
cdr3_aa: CASSPPSVQGETQYF

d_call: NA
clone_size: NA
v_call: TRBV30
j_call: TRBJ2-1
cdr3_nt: TGTGCCTGGAGTGAGCAGGCTTACAATGAGCAGTTCTTC
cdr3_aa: CAWSEQAYNEQFF

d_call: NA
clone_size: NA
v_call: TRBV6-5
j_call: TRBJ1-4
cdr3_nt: TGTGCCTCCTCGGGGGTTCCAACTAATGAAAAACTGTTTTTT
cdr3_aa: CASSGVPTNEKLFF

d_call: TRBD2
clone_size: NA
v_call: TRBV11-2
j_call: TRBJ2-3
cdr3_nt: TGTGCCAGCAGCTTAGATCTAGGTAGCGGGCGCACAGATACGCAGTATTTT
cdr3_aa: CASSLDLGSGRTDTQYF

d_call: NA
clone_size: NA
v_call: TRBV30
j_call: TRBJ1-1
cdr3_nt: TGTGCCTGGAGCGGGAGTCTGAACACTGAAGCTTTCTTT
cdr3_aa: CAWSGSLNTEAFF

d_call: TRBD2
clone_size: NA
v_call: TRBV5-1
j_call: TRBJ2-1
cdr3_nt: TGCGCCAGCAGCCTACGACTAGCGGGGGACAATGAGCAGTTCTTC
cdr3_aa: CASSLRLAGDNEQFF

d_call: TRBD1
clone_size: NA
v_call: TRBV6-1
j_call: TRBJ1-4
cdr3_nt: TGTGCCAGCAGGGACAGGGAATATGAAAAACTGTTTTTT
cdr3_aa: CASRDREYEKLFF

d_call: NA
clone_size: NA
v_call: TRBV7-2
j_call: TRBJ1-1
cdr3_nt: TGTGCCAGCAGCACAAAGAAGACAGTATCTGAAGCTTTCTTT
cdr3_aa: CASSTKKTVSEAFF

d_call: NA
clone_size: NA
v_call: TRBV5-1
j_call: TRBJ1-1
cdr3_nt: TGCGCCAGCAGCTTGGCGGTTATGAACACTGAAGCTTTCTTT
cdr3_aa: CASSLAVMNTEAFF

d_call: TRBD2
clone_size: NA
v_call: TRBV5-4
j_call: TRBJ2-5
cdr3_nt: TGTGCCAGCTGGGCGGGGACTAGCCAAGAGACCCAGTACTTC
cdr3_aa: CASWAGTSQETQYF

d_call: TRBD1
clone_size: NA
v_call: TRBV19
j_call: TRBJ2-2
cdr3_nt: TGTGCCAGTCAAAGAGGGGGCCCGTCTACCGGGGAGCTGTTTTTT
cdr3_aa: CASQRGGPSTGELFF

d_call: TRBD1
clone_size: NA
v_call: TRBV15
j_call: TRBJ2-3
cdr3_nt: TGTGCCACCAGCAGAAGGACAGGGGAGTGGACAGATACGCAGTATTTT
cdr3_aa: CATSRRTGEWTDTQYF

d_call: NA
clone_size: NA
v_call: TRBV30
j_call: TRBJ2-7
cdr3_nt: TGTGCCTGGAAGGCAGGCTACGAGCAGTACTTC
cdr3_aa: CAWKAGYEQYF

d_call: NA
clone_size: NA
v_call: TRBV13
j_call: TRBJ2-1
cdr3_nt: TGTGCCAGCAGCCCTAGCCTGAGCTCCTACAATGAGCAGTTCTTC
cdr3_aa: CASSPSLSSYNEQFF

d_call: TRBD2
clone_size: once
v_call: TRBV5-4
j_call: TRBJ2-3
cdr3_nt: TGTGCCAGCAGGGTCGGGACTAGCGGGACAGATACGCAGTATTTT
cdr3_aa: CASRVGTSGTDTQYF

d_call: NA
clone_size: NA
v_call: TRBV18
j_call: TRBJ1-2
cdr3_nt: TGTGCCAGCTCTCGGGAGGGCTATGGCTACACCTTC
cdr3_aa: CASSREGYGYTF

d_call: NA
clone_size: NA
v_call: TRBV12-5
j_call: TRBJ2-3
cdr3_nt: TGTGCTAGTGGGTCCCCTCCTCGAGGAGATACGCAGTATTTT
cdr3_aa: CASGSPPRGDTQYF

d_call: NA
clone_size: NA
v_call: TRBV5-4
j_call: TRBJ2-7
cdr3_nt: TGTGCCAGCAGCTTGGTTAGGGGCTACGAGCAGTACTTC
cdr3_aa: CASSLVRGYEQYF

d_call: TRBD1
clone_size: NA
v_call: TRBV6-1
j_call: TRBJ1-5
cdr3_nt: TGTGCCAGCAGTGCGGACAGGGGGCGCGGTATTAGCAATCAGCCCCAGCATTTT
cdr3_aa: CASSADRGRGISNQPQHF

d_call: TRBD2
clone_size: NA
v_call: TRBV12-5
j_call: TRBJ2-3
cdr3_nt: TGTGCTAGTGGTCGCCGTAGCGGGGACGGAGATACGCAGTATTTT
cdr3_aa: CASGRRSGDGDTQYF

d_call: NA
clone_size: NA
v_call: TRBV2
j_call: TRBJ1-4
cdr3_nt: TGTGCCAGCAGGGCAGACAGGACCAATGAAAAACTGTTTTTT
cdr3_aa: CASRADRTNEKLFF

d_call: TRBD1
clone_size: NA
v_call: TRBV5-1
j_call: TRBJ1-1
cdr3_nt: TGCGCCAGCAGCTTGGCCCCGACAGGGGAGGGAACTGAAGCTTTCTTT
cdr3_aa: CASSLAPTGEGTEAFF

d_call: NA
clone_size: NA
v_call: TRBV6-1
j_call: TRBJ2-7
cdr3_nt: TGTGCCAGCACCCAACTGGGGAGCTCCTACGAGCAGTACTTC
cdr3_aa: CASTQLGSSYEQYF

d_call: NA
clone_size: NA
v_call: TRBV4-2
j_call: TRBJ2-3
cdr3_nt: TGTGCCAGCAGCCCAACTACGGCAGATACGCAGTATTTT
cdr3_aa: CASSPTTADTQYF

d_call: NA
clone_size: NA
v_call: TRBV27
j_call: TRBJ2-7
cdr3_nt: TGTGCCAGCAGTTTATCCTCAGGGGGGCTCAACTACGAGCAGTACTTC
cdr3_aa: CASSLSSGGLNYEQYF

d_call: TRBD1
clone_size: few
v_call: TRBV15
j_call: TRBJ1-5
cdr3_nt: TGTGCCACCAGCAGAGGACAGGGTAATCAGCCCCAGCATTTT
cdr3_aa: CATSRGQGNQPQHF

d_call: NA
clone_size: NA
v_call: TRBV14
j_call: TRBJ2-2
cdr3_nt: TGTGCCAGCAGCCAAGTTGGAGGGGACACCGGGGAGCTGTTTTTT
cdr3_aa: CASSQVGGDTGELFF

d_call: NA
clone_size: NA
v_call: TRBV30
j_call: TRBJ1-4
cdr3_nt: TGTGCCTGGAGTAGGGACATCAGTAATGAAAAACTGTTTTTT
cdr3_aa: CAWSRDISNEKLFF

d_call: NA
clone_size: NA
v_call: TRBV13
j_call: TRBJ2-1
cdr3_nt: TGTGCCAGCAGCTTAGGCGCAGGGTCTGTCTACAATGAGCAGTTCTTC
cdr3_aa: CASSLGAGSVYNEQFF

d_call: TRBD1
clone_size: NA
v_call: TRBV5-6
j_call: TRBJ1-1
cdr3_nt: TGTGCCAGCAGCTTCCGGACAGGCCCGAACACTGAAGCTTTCTTT
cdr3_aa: CASSFRTGPNTEAFF

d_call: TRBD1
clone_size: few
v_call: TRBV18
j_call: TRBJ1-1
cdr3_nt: TGTGCCAGCTCACCGCCGACAGGGAAGTTTACTGAAGCTTTCTTT
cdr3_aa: CASSPPTGKFTEAFF

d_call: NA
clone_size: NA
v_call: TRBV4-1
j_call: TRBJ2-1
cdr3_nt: TGCGCCAGCAGCCAAGATATCTCTGATCCAGGGTGGTGGGGCAATGAGCAGTTCTTC
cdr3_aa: CASSQDISDPGWWGNEQFF

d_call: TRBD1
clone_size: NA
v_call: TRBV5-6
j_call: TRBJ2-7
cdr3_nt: TGTGCCAGCAGTTCCGGGACAGGGTCCTACGAGCAGTACTTC
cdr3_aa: CASSSGTGSYEQYF

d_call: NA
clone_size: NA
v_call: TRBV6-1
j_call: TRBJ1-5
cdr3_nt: TGTGCCAGCAGTGAACTCGGCAGGGGACAGCCCCAGCATTTT
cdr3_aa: CASSELGRGQPQHF

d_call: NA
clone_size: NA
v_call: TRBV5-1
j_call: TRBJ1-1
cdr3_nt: TGCGCCAGCAGCTTGAACACCGCTGTGAATGAAGCTTTCTTT
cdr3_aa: CASSLNTAVNEAFF

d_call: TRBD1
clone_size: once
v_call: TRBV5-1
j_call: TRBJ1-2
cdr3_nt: TGCGCCAGCAGCACGGGACAGGGTAGCTATGGCTACACCTTC
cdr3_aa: CASSTGQGSYGYTF

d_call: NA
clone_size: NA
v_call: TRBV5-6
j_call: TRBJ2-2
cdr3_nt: TGTGCCAGCAGCTTTTTCGAACAGGGTTACAGCGGGGAGCTGTTTTTT
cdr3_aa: CASSFFEQGYSGELFF

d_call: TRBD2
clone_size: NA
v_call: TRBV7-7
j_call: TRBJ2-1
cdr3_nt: TGTGCTAGCAGCTTAGTGCTAGCGGGTGAGCAGTTCTTC
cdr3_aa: CASSLVLAGEQFF

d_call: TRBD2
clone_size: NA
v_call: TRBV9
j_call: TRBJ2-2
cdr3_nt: TGTGCCAGCAGCGTCCCTAGCGGGGGTTTCACCGGGGAGCTGTTTTTT
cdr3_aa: CASSVPSGGFTGELFF